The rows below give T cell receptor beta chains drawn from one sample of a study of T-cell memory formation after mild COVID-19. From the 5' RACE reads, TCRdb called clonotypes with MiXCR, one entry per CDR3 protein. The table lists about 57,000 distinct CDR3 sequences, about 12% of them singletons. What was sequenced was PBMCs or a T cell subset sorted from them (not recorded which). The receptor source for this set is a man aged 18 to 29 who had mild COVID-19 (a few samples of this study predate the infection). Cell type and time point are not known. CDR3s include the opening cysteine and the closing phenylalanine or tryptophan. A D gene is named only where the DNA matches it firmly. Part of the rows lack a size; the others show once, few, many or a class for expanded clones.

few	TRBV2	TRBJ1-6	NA	TGTGCCAGCAGTCCTCAGGGACACAATAATTCACCCCTCCACTTT	CASSPQGHNNSPLHF
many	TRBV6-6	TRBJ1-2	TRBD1	TGTGCCAGCAGTTCCTACCCGGGACAGGGGGCAACCTTC	CASSSYPGQGATF
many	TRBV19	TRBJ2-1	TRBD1	TGTGCCAGTAGGCCCGGGGACAGGGATTCCAATGAGCAGTTCTTC	CASRPGDRDSNEQFF
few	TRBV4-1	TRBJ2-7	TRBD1	TGCGCCAGCAGCCTTAGGGACAGCTACGAGCAGTACTTC	CASSLRDSYEQYF
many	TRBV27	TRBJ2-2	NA	TGTGCCAGCAGTCGACTAGGATCGAACACCGGGGAGCTGTTTTTT	CASSRLGSNTGELFF
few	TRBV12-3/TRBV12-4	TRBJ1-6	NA	TGTGCCAGCAGTATTCCTAGGGGGAGGAATTCACCCCTCCACTTT	CASSIPRGRNSPLHF
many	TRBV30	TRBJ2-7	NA	TGTGCCTGGACCGGATGGCAGAGACTCTCCTACGAGCAGTACTTC	CAWTGWQRLSYEQYF
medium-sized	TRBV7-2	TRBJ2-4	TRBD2	TGTGCCAGCAGCAGGGACTACGGGGCCAAAAACATTCAGTACTTC	CASSRDYGAKNIQYF
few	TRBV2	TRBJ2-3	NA	TGTGCCAGCAGTGAGACGGGGGCCGGAAGTACGCAGTATTTT	CASSETGAGSTQYF
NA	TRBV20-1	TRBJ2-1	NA	TGCAGTGCTAGAGATAGAGGACGAGGGTCATACAATGAGCAGTTCTTC	CSARDRGRGSYNEQFF